The entry that follows covers one TCR beta chain sequence. TCRdb used MiXCR to reprocess the 5' RACE reads, holding one entry per CDR3 protein. The sample lists approximately 260,000 distinct CDR3 sequences; approximately 15% were seen once. The data derive from a study of T-cell memory formation after mild COVID-19. The germline CDR1 and CDR2 sequences are MDHEN and SYDVKM. The CDR3 is 15 amino acids. V lost 8 bases and J 7 bases, leaving 24 bases between the germline ends. Sequencing was performed on PBMCs or a T cell subset sorted from them (not recorded which). The TCR comes from a man between 18 and 35 years old who had mild COVID-19 (a few samples of this study predate the infection). Cell type and time point are not known. The chain carries TRBV28 and TRBJ2-7; D might be TRBD1 or TRBD2, each matching 5 bases. DNA of the CDR3: TGTGCCAGCGCTACGGGACCACATTTTCTCCTGGAGCAGTACGTC. It is translated as CASATGPHFLLEQYV.